This note documents a single TCR beta chain sequence. Generated by immunoSEQ multiplex PCR, the TCRdb table keeps only in-frame clones and is missing some. The sample contains 85,000 to 100,000 clones, around 86% of which appear only once. Time point defined: pretreatment peripheral blood. This specimen belongs to a study of PD-L1 blockade in urothelial cancer. Study in general: Male patients with bladder-origin urothelial cancer numbered about 90% of the 29. Analyses were performed on blood at 3 weeks after treatment start (the second dose) and at 6 weeks.

The germline V gene encodes CDR1 SSHAT and CDR2 FNYEAQ (reference sequence). The CDR3 is 13 amino acids. The material was PBMCs, obtained around atezolizumab (anti-PD-L1) treatment. The chain uses TRBV7-7 and TRBJ2-5; 7 nucleotides agree with TRBD2. The TCR originated in a man aged 55 to 70 with urothelial cancer. The chain's CDR3 is CASAAGEIETQYF. CDR3 in DNA: TGTGCTAGTGCCGCGGGAGAGATTGAGACCCAGTACTTC. The variable domain in full, with the rest retrieved from reference TRBV7-7 and TRBJ2-5, is GAGVSQSPRYKVTKRGQDVTLRCDPISSHATLYWYQQALGQGPEFLTYFNYEAQPDKSGLPSDRFSAERPEGSISTLTIQRTEQRDSAMYRCASAAGEIETQYFGPGTRLLVL.